Below, 17 T cell receptor beta chains from the same sample are listed, as sequenced in a study of T cells after yellow fever vaccination (dated by TCRdb to the late 2010s). This specimen's treatment or condition label, interpreted: live attenuated yellow fever vaccine strain. The protocol used for the library was 5' RACE. The sequencer was an Illumina NovaSeq 6000. The raw public reads went through TCRdb reprocessing: fastp at Q25, MiXCR clone calling, in-frame beta chains kept. Each record represents a unique CDR3 protein, reported with the most common genes and DNA among its rows. This sample is represented by some 350,000 distinct CDR3 sequences; approximately 4% of them were singletons. The ten largest account for 20% to 25% of the sample. The sample consisted of PBMCs, taken 5 days after the yellow fever booster vaccination. Source of these receptors: a man aged 18 to 35 who received the YFV17D yellow fever vaccine.

This clonotype was recorded many times. The gene calls are TRBV6-6 and TRBJ2-7, with no clear D. The CDR3 has 12 amino acids. With 6 bases removed from V and 0 bases from J, the gap between germline ends came to 6 bases. Germline V gives CDR1 MNHNY, CDR2 SVGAGI (reference sequence). CDR3 sequence: CASSGPSYEQYV. CDR3 sequence (DNA): TGTGCCAGCAGCGGGCCCTCCTACGAGCAGTACGTC.

Only a few counts were recorded for this clonotype. The gene calls are TRBV20-1 and TRBJ2-1; D not resolved. V lost 2 bases, J lost 4 bases, and 9 bases lay in between. The CDR3 length is 13 residues. Germline lookup yields CDR1 DFQATT and CDR2 SNEGSKA (reference sequence). Written as DNA, the CDR3 is TGCAGTGCTAGAATCACACTGTACAATGAGCAGTTCTTC. It is translated as CSARITLYNEQFF.

Here the CDR3 DNA reads TGTGCCATCAGTGAGGGGACACCAATCTACGAGCAGTACTTC. Amino acids: CAISEGTPIYEQYF. The V gene is TRBV10-3, the J gene TRBJ2-7; tentatively, D is TRBD1 (6 bases). The CDR3 extends over 14 amino acids. Germline V lookup: CDR1 ENHRY, CDR2 SYGVKD. V was clipped by 2 bases and J by 3 bases, with 11 bases between them.

The V call is TRBV4-2, the J call TRBJ2-2, with D unresolved. V was shortened by 0 bases and J by 10 bases, with 6 bases between the two germline ends. The CDR3 loop spans 12 amino acids. Germline CDR1 and CDR2: LGHNA and YNFKEQ. The CDR3 DNA sequence: TGTGCCAGCAGCCAAGATTTAGCGGAGCTGTTTTTT. This gives the protein CASSQDLAELFF.

This clonotype was counted at least ten times. The chain has TRBV6-2 or TRBV6-3 and TRBJ2-3; 8 nucleotides match TRBD1. The CDR3 is 15 residues long. The germline gives CDR1 MNHEY, CDR2 SVGEGT. V was clipped by 6 bases and J by 1 base; unmatched bases: 6. Here the CDR3 reads CASRKPGQGTDTQYF. CDR3 sequence (DNA): TGTGCCAGCAGGAAACCGGGACAGGGCACAGATACGCAGTATTTT.

This clonotype was detected a few times. The chain uses TRBV9 and TRBJ2-1; D not resolved. CDR3 length: 14 residues. Looked up from germline, CDR1 is SGDLS and CDR2 is YYNGEE. V lost 0 bases to trimming and J lost 3 bases, with 7 bases between them. CDR3 sequence reads: CASSVGWDYNEQFF. The CDR3 DNA follows: TGTGCCAGCAGCGTAGGGTGGGACTACAATGAGCAGTTCTTC.

The chain joins TRBV12-3 or TRBV12-4 to TRBJ2-5, with TRBD2 identical over 11 bases. V lost 5 bases and J lost 5; bases outside the gene matches: 7. The CDR3 is 15 residues long. CDR3 bases: TGTGCCAGCAGTCCCTTAGCGGGGGGGCTGGAGACCCAGTACTTC. Translating gives CASSPLAGGLETQYF.

This clonotype was picked up many times. The CDR3 loop reads CASSSQPSGGFEEQFF. The CDR3 nucleotides read TGTGCCAGCAGCTCCCAACCTAGCGGGGGGTTCGAAGAGCAGTTCTTC. The chain is built from TRBV7-9 and TRBJ2-1, with 11 bases that match TRBD2. The J segment lost 10 bases and the V segment lost 4 bases, leaving 12 bases of the junction unmatched. The CDR3 sequence is 16 residues long. In germline, CDR1 is SEHNR, CDR2 FQNEAQ (reference sequence).

V gene TRBV7-2 combines with J gene TRBJ2-5; 9 nucleotides line up with TRBD1. V lost 5 bases to trimming and J lost 6 bases; unmatched junction nucleotides: 10. Germline V gives CDR1 SGHTA, CDR2 FQGNSA. CDR3 length: 15 residues. In nucleotides, the CDR3 is TGTGCCAGCAGCGCGGAGGACAGGGGATGGAAGACCCAGTACTTC. This encodes CASSAEDRGWKTQYF.

This clonotype occurred many times. The V call is TRBV7-9, the J call TRBJ2-3, with D maybe TRBD1 (6 bases). The CDR3 loop spans 16 amino acids. Germline lookup yields CDR1 SEHNR and CDR2 FQNEAQ (reference sequence). Trimming cost V 5 bases and J 2 bases, with 17 bases left between them. The CDR3 region is CASSRGGHRNTDTQYF. CDR3 nucleotides: TGTGCCAGCAGCCGAGGGGGTCACAGAAACACAGATACGCAGTATTTT.

This clonotype was seen a handful of times. The chain joins TRBV2 to TRBJ1-1; D unclear. The V gene's germline CDR1 is SNHLY and CDR2 FYNNEI. The CDR3 totals 13 residues. V gave up 7 bases and J gave up 1 base, with 10 bases separating them. The CDR3 DNA sequence: TGTGCCAGCAACGAAACACCGAACACTGAAGCTTTCTTT. Its protein product is CASNETPNTEAFF.

There are many counts of this clonotype. The V and J genes are TRBV14 and TRBJ1-2; 10 nucleotides agree with TRBD1. V trimming: 4 bases; J trimming: 1 base; junction bases outside the gene matches: 3. Germline V lookup: CDR1 SGHDN, CDR2 FVKESK. The CDR3 spans 15 residues. DNA for the CDR3: TGTGCCAGCAGCCCCCGGGACAGGGGTAACTATGGCTACACCTTC. Translated, it gives CASSPRDRGNYGYTF.

This clonotype was seen more than once but under ten times. This chain links TRBV7-9 with TRBJ2-1; D is perhaps TRBD2 (6 bases). Trimming left V 4 bases short and J 8 bases short, with 12 bases between. Germline CDR1 SEHNR, CDR2 FQNEAQ (reference sequence). The CDR3 extends over 13 amino acids. CDR3 DNA: TGTGCCAGCAGCTATGTCCCGGGGGATGAGCAGTTCTTC. Its translation is CASSYVPGDEQFF.

A few counts support this clonotype. This chain connects TRBV7-9 to TRBJ2-2; the D gene is possibly TRBD1 (6 bases). The ends were cut back, 7 bases at V and 4 bases at J, with 16 bases in the middle. The germline V gene encodes CDR1 SEHNR and CDR2 FQNEAQ (reference sequence). The CDR3 is 15 amino acids. The CDR3 sequence: CASILQGLSTGELFF. The CDR3 coding sequence is TGTGCCAGCATCCTACAGGGTCTCTCCACCGGGGAGCTGTTTTTT.

The V gene is TRBV20-1, the J gene TRBJ2-5; 13 positions agree with TRBD2. The CDR3 covers 14 residues. CDR1 is DFQATT and CDR2 is SNEGSKA in the germline V gene (reference sequence). After removal of 7 bases from V and 7 bases from J, the junction contained 9 bases not matched to a gene. The CDR3 DNA follows: TGCAGTGTCACACTAGCGGGGGGGCTCCGGACCCAGTACTTC. This codes for CSVTLAGGLRTQYF.

In this sample, this clonotype turned up many times. The rearrangement links TRBV18 to TRBJ1-1; no definite D call. V gave up 0 bases and J gave up 7 bases, with 9 bases separating them. The V gene's germline CDR1 is KGHSH and CDR2 LQKENI. The CDR3 totals 13 residues. This CDR3 is CASSPPMGIEAFF. CDR3 nucleotides: TGTGCCAGCTCACCACCGATGGGGATTGAAGCTTTCTTT.

This chain joins TRBV7-9 and TRBJ1-1; TRBD1 matches at 10 bases. V dropped 5 bases and J dropped 7; count of bases not matched to a gene: 7. The CDR3 extends over 14 amino acids. From germline, CDR1 is SEHNR and CDR2 FQNEAQ (reference sequence). The CDR3 here is CASSPGTGENEAFF. The DNA of the CDR3 is TGTGCCAGCAGCCCCGGGACAGGGGAAAATGAAGCTTTCTTT. Full variable domain (missing parts from reference TRBV7-9 and TRBJ1-1): DTGVSQNPRHKITKRGQNVTFRCDPISEHNRLYWYRQTLGQGPEFLTYFQNEAQLEKSRLLSDRFSAERPKGSFSTLEIQRTEQGDSAMYLCASSPGTGENEAFFGQGTRLTVV.